A selection of T cell receptor beta chains follows, all from one sample in a study. TCRdb analysed the RT-PCR reads with MiXCR anew, one entry per CDR3 protein. Here the sample spans fewer than 800,000 distinct CDR3 sequences, approximately 15% being singletons. Sample: memory CD4+ T cells from blood. These TCRs come from a female donor in good health, serving as a healthy control. CDR3s include the opening cysteine and the closing phenylalanine or tryptophan.

J | V | length | CDR3
TRBJ2-7 | TRBV5-1 | 13 | CASSSGIIYEQYF
TRBJ1-2 | TRBV20-1 | 15 | CSATKGSSSAGGYTF
TRBJ2-3 | TRBV28 | 15 | CASSLSYGESDTQYF
TRBJ2-5 | TRBV11-2 | 13 | CASSTGIQETQYF
TRBJ2-1 | TRBV4-2 | 17 | CASSSRVAGGTYNEQFF
TRBJ2-1 | TRBV29-1 | 11 | CSVGGLNEQFF
TRBJ1-4 | TRBV28 | 15 | CASLPPQGRDEKLFF
TRBJ1-2 | TRBV12-3/TRBV12-4 | 13 | CASSLQGYGGYTF
TRBJ2-1 | TRBV24-1 | 16 | CATSDQLAGAGNEQFF
TRBJ2-3 | TRBV24-1 | 17 | CATSDLRQGRGTDTQYF
TRBJ2-5 | TRBV10-3 | 13 | CAISVGEWETQYF
TRBJ2-3 | TRBV7-2 | 16 | CASITGLAGTADTQYF
TRBJ1-3 | TRBV9 | 17 | CASSVATGGIAGNTIYF
TRBJ2-1 | TRBV28 | 12 | CASTNNNNEQFF
TRBJ1-5 | TRBV28 | 15 | CASSTGQGNNQPQHF
TRBJ2-1 | TRBV7-2 | 15 | CASSTSGGAANEQFF
TRBJ2-3 | TRBV7-2 | 14 | CATRLAVRTDTQYF
TRBJ2-3 | TRBV5-6 | 16 | CASSKTSGGALDTQYF
TRBJ1-1 | TRBV7-2 | 13 | CASRPGGMTEAFF
TRBJ2-7 | TRBV6-6 | 14 | CASSYYDVSYEQYF
TRBJ2-1 | TRBV12-3/TRBV12-4 | 15 | CASRSGLAGVSEQFF
TRBJ1-1 | TRBV7-9 | 16 | CASSLPSGRDETEAFF
TRBJ2-2 | TRBV6-2/TRBV6-3 | 13 | CASSNRVTGELFF
TRBJ2-2 | TRBV7-2 | 13 | CASSQGGSGELFF
TRBJ2-3 | TRBV4-3 | 16 | CASSQGSIALTDTQYF
TRBJ1-1 | TRBV7-2 | 13 | CASSLYENTEAFF
TRBJ2-1 | TRBV7-3 | 16 | CASSPDSGSWRNEQFF
TRBJ2-2 | TRBV20-1 | 14 | CSARDWMNTGELFF
TRBJ2-3 | TRBV7-2 | 18 | CASSPGWGSGRASDTQYF
TRBJ2-2 | TRBV6-5 | 16 | CASRSTGTGNRGELFF
TRBJ1-5 | TRBV11-2 | 17 | CASSLVWGTGGGQPQHF
TRBJ1-5 | TRBV20-1 | 18 | CSAIQSGGPSLSNQPQHF
TRBJ2-3 | TRBV18 | 15 | CASSPRPPLTDTQYF
TRBJ2-1 | TRBV6-5 | 18 | CASSTSTSSGRARDEQFF
TRBJ2-5 | TRBV7-2 | 12 | CASSRGQETQYF
TRBJ1-2 | TRBV20-1 | 16 | CSARDRAGANLYGYTF
TRBJ1-2 | TRBV27 | 13 | CASSFTGGDGYTF
TRBJ1-3 | TRBV20-1 | 14 | CSARRGVEGNTIYF
TRBJ2-5 | TRBV5-1 | 13 | CASSSAPGETQYF
TRBJ2-7 | TRBV7-9 | 14 | CASSSASGFIEQYF
TRBJ2-7 | TRBV6-1 | 14 | CASSASGIVYEQYF
TRBJ2-2 | TRBV10-3 | 19 | CAISGRTSGTSADTGELFF
TRBJ1-2 | TRBV5-6 | 14 | CASSLQGQGSKHTF
TRBJ2-1 | TRBV6-2/TRBV6-3 | 15 | CASSYSRVSYNEQFF
TRBJ2-2 | TRBV15 | 17 | CATSRDLSVRDTGELFF